Shown below are 32 T cell receptor beta chains from a single sample sequenced in a study of PD-L1 blockade in urothelial cancer. The assay was immunoSEQ multiplex PCR, and TCRdb's table has in-frame clones only and misses some. The sample includes about 40,000 clones, approximately 86% seen only once; the top ten take 24%. Time point defined: peripheral blood 6 weeks after treatment start. This sample comprised PBMCs, obtained around atezolizumab (anti-PD-L1) treatment. Every receptor here comes from a man between 60 and 75 years old with urothelial cancer.

The V gene is TRBV4-2, the J gene TRBJ2-7, with a weak D call TRBD2 (6 bases). Germline values: CDR1 LGHNA, CDR2 YNFKEQ. Trimming stripped 3 bases from V and 2 bases from J, with 11 bases between. The CDR3 is 14 residues long. CDR3 in amino acids: CASSHASETYEQYF. DNA for the CDR3: TGTGCCAGCAGCCATGCTAGCGAGACCTACGAGCAGTACTTC.

This clone came up a few times. J is TRBJ2-1 and V is TRBV28; D remains ambiguous. CDR3 size: 11 residues. V was cut by 4 bases and J by 12 bases, with 10 bases left in between. The V gene's germline CDR1 is MDHEN and CDR2 SYDVKM. In DNA form, the CDR3 reads TGTGCCAGCAGTTCCTTACGCGGGCAGTTCTTC. Protein product: CASSSLRGQFF.

This sequence joins TRBV7-5 and TRBJ1-1. TRBV7-5 is deemed a pseudogene. This CDR3 is built from 14 residues. Here the CDR3 reads CARTYPGRSTEAFF. CDR3 sequence (DNA): TGTGCCAGAACATATCCAGGGAGGAGCACTGAAGCTTTCTTT.

V usage is TRBV5-1 and J usage is TRBJ2-3; possibly TRBD2 for D (5 bases). Germline CDR1 and CDR2: SGHRS and YFSETQ. Trimming cost V 0 bases and J 0 bases, with 23 bases left between them. The CDR3 is 20 residues long. CDR3 DNA sequence: TGCGCCAGCAGCTTGGAAGCCTATGGAGGTCGGCGGAGGAGCACAGATACGCAGTATTTT. It specifies CASSLEAYGGRRRSTDTQYF.

The count of this clone is one. The CDR3 loop reads CAAALPYEQYF. CDR3 DNA: TGTGCCGCAGCACTACCCTACGAGCAGTACTTC. The chain combines TRBV30 with TRBJ2-7; D call uncertain. Trimming left V 8 bases short and J 2 bases short, with 10 bases between. The CDR3 runs 11 residues. CDR1 is GTSNPN and CDR2 is SVGIG in the germline V gene (reference sequence).

The chain carries TRBV5-1 and TRBJ2-5; D is unresolved. This CDR3 has 15 residues. CDR1 and CDR2 (germline): SGHRS, YFSETQ. Trimming pared 0 bases from V and 4 bases from J, leaving 13 bases between. The CDR3 reads CASSLASAMRETQYF. The CDR3 DNA sequence: TGCGCCAGCAGCTTGGCGTCCGCCATGCGAGAGACCCAGTACTTC.

The rearrangement uses TRBV11-1 and TRBJ2-5, with 8 nucleotides matching TRBD2. V lost 4 bases, J lost 5 bases, and 0 bases stayed unmatched. Germline V lookup: CDR1 SGHAT, CDR2 FQDESV (reference sequence). The CDR3 is 12 amino acids. For the CDR3, the DNA is TGTGCCAGCAGCTCGGGGGGGGAGACCCAGTACTTC. Protein sequence: CASSSGGETQYF. The complete variable domain, with remaining parts taken from reference TRBV11-1 and TRBJ2-5, reads EAEVAQSPRYKITEKSQAVAFWCDPISGHATLYWYRQILGQGPELLVQFQDESVVDDSQLPKDRFSAERLKGVDSTLKIQPAELGDSAMYLCASSSGGETQYFGPGTRLLVL.

This rearrangement joins TRBV19 to TRBJ2-3, with TRBD2 matching 8 bases. This CDR3 has 14 residues. The germline gives CDR1 LNHDA, CDR2 SQIVND (reference sequence). The ends lost 6 bases at V and 0 bases at J; junction bases unmatched: 2. Written as DNA, the CDR3 is TGTGCCAGTAGACAGCGGGGGAGCACAGATACGCAGTATTTT. Protein sequence: CASRQRGSTDTQYF.

V usage is TRBV5-4 and J usage is TRBJ2-3, with TRBD1 matching over 8 bases. CDR1 is SGHNT, CDR2 YYREEE, per germline (reference sequence). The CDR3 is 14 amino acids. J was trimmed by 1 base and V by 4 bases; bases with no gene match: 2. The CDR3 spells CASSQTGGTDTQYF. In DNA, the CDR3 is TGTGCCAGCAGCCAGACAGGGGGCACAGATACGCAGTATTTT.

This chain links TRBV2 with TRBJ2-7, with 9 bases matching TRBD2. Germline CDR1 reads SNHLY; CDR2 reads FYNNEI. After removal of 10 bases from V and 5 bases from J, the junction contained 9 bases not matched to a gene. The CDR3 contains 13 residues. As DNA, the CDR3 is TGTGCCAACAAACAGCGGGAGGTCAACGAGCAGTACTTC. This codes for CANKQREVNEQYF.

This chain joins TRBV21-1 and TRBJ2-3; the table names TRBD1, a call not compared with the DNA. TRBV21-1 is a pseudogene locus. The CDR3 runs to 18 residues. The CDR3 coding sequence is TGTGCCAGCAGCAAAGCCCACAGGGGGACGTTGCGCACAGATACGCAGTATTTT. Its protein is CASSKAHRGTLRTDTQYF.

V is TRBV6-5 and J is TRBJ1-1; tentatively, D is TRBD1 (5 bases). Germline values: CDR1 MNHEY, CDR2 SVGAGI. There are 13 residues in the CDR3. V was shortened by 6 bases and J by 1 base, with 9 bases between the two germline ends. CDR3 sequence: CASSKTENTEAFF. For the CDR3, the DNA is TGTGCCAGCAGCAAGACAGAGAACACTGAAGCTTTCTTT.

This chain links TRBV4-1 with TRBJ2-3; D gene uncertain. The CDR3 runs to 16 residues. Trimming took 1 base from V and 4 from J, leaving 15 bases between them. In germline, CDR1 is MGHRA, CDR2 YSYEKL. CDR3 sequence reads: CASSQVLTSSADTQYF. CDR3 in DNA: TGCGCCAGCAGCCAAGTACTAACTTCGAGCGCAGATACGCAGTATTTT.

This clone was seen only once. V gene TRBV5-8 combines with J gene TRBJ2-5, with TRBD2 identical over 9 bases. V lost 1 base, J lost 2 bases, and 6 bases stayed unmatched. The germline V gene has CDR1 SGHTS and CDR2 YDEGEE. The CDR3 totals 16 residues. The CDR3 reads CASSLISSGIQETQYF. The CDR3 DNA follows: TGTGCCAGCAGCTTGATTTCTAGCGGGATACAAGAGACCCAGTACTTC.

The CDR3 DNA reads as TGTGCCAGCAGCTTAACAATAGCGGGGGGGTACAATGAGCAGTTCTTC. Its translation: CASSLTIAGGYNEQFF. V and J are TRBV7-3 and TRBJ2-1; the match to TRBD2 covers 11 bases. CDR1 is SGHTA, CDR2 FQGTGA, per germline. Unmatched junction bases numbered 2, after V lost 0 bases and J lost 4 bases. The CDR3 contains 16 residues.

This clone was detected only once. The chain combines TRBV7-2 with TRBJ1-5; possible D gene TRBD1, 6 bases. This CDR3 comprises 14 residues. V lost 5 bases, J lost 5 bases, and 13 bases lay in between. In germline, CDR1 is SGHTA, CDR2 FQGNSA. Here the CDR3 reads CASSPQGIHQPQHF. DNA of the CDR3: TGTGCCAGCAGCCCACAGGGAATCCATCAGCCCCAGCATTTT.

This chain joins TRBV6-1 and TRBJ2-3, with 7 bases lining up with TRBD2. The J segment lost 1 base and the V segment lost 2 bases, leaving 3 bases of the junction unmatched. Germline CDR1 is MNHNS and CDR2 is SASEGT. This CDR3 is 15 amino acids long. In DNA, the CDR3 is TGTGCCAGCAGTGAACTCCGGGGGGGCACAGATACGCAGTATTTT. It translates to CASSELRGGTDTQYF.

This clone came up a few times. The V and J genes are TRBV7-2 and TRBJ1-5; D is perhaps TRBD1 (6 bases). Between the trimmed V and J ends, which lost 2 bases and 2 bases, there was a span of 7 bases. Germline V gives CDR1 SGHTA, CDR2 FQGNSA. The length of the CDR3 is 14 residues. The CDR3: CASSLYRGNQPQHF. CDR3 sequence (DNA): TGTGCCAGCAGCTTATACAGGGGCAATCAGCCCCAGCATTTT.

This clone was detected a few times. J is TRBJ1-1 and V is TRBV7-6, with 7 bases fitting TRBD1. Trimming took 1 base from V and 1 from J; bases not matched to a gene: 12. The CDR3 extends over 18 amino acids. Germline V lookup: CDR1 SGHVS, CDR2 FNYEAQ. DNA of the CDR3: TGTGCCAGCAGCTTAGAGACAGGGTCCTCGTGGAGGAACACTGAAGCTTTCTTT. Its translation: CASSLETGSSWRNTEAFF.

This sequence joins TRBV11-1 and TRBJ2-7, with D perhaps matching TRBD2 (6 bases). The CDR3 has 13 amino acids. From germline, CDR1 is SGHAT and CDR2 FQDESV (reference sequence). Trimming took off 3 bases at V and 4 bases at J, with 10 bases between the two ends. The CDR3 loop is CASSLALAYEQYF. The CDR3 DNA is TGTGCCAGCAGCTTGGCGCTAGCGTACGAGCAGTACTTC.

The CDR3 protein is CASSFDNRPWQGPPSGLFF. The CDR3 bases are TGTGCCAGCAGCTTCGACAACCGACCTTGGCAGGGCCCACCGAGTGGGCTGTTTTTT. The rearrangement uses TRBV7-9 and TRBJ2-2; TRBD1 might be the D (5 bases). Trimming removed 3 bases at V and 13 bases at J, with 33 bases between. Per germline, CDR1 SEHNR and CDR2 FQNEAQ (reference sequence). This CDR3 is built from 19 residues.

The CDR3 loop is CASSLRTGQNSPLHF. CDR3 nucleotides: TGTGCCAGCAGTCTCCGGACAGGGCAGAATTCACCCCTCCACTTT. The chain couples TRBV14 to TRBJ1-6; 8 nucleotides align to TRBD1. J was trimmed by 7 bases and V by 6 bases; bases with no gene match: 8. CDR3 length: 15 amino acids. Per germline, CDR1 SGHDN and CDR2 FVKESK.

This clone was recorded only once. The chain joins TRBV19 to TRBJ1-1; the D is unclear. The CDR3 totals 11 residues. Trimming cost V 7 bases and J 8 bases, with 11 bases left between them. The germline V gene encodes CDR1 LNHDA and CDR2 SQIVND (reference sequence). In nucleotides, the CDR3 is TGTGCCAGTATACTCCGCGGGGAAGCTTTCTTT. This sequence encodes CASILRGEAFF.

This clone was seen more than once but under ten times. This chain uses TRBV5-4 with TRBJ1-2, with 8 bases aligning to TRBD1. Germline CDR1 is SGHNT and CDR2 is YYREEE (reference sequence). The trim removed 3 bases at V and 3 bases at J, leaving 1 base unmatched. The CDR3 has 13 amino acids. The CDR3 nucleotides read TGTGCCAGCAGCTCGGGACAGGACTATGGCTACACCTTC. The encoded protein is CASSSGQDYGYTF. The complete variable domain, with remaining parts taken from reference TRBV5-4 and TRBJ1-2, reads ETGVTQSPTHLIKTRGQQVTLRCSSQSGHNTVSWYQQALGQGPQFIFQYYREEENGRGNFPPRFSGLQFPNYSSELNVNALELDDSALYLCASSSGQDYGYTFGSGTRLTVV.

This sequence joins TRBV5-1 and TRBJ2-5; the D gene is possibly TRBD1 (5 bases). The CDR3 length is 13 residues. The V gene lost 3 bases and the J gene lost 8 bases, with 14 bases spanning the gap. From germline, CDR1 is SGHRS and CDR2 YFSETQ. CDR3 DNA: TGCGCCAGCAGCTCCGGCAGGGTTGGAACCCAGTACTTC. Translation: CASSSGRVGTQYF.

The rearrangement joins TRBV2 to TRBJ2-6; 10 positions agree with TRBD1. The CDR3 contains 19 residues. V lost 7 bases and J lost 0; bases outside the gene matches: 12. CDR1 is SNHLY, CDR2 FYNNEI, per germline. The CDR3 sequence: CASTQSGTGAHSGANVLTF. The CDR3 DNA is TGTGCCAGCACCCAGTCCGGGACAGGGGCCCACTCTGGGGCCAACGTCCTGACTTTC. Full variable domain (remainder filled in from reference TRBV2 and TRBJ2-6): EPEVTQTPSHQVTQMGQEVILRCVPISNHLYFYWYRQILGQKVEFLVSFYNNEISEKSEIFDDQFSVERPDGSNFTLKIRSTKLEDSAMYFCASTQSGTGAHSGANVLTFGAGSRLTVL.

This clone showed up just once. The rearrangement uses TRBV5-8 and TRBJ2-7, with D possibly matching TRBD1 (6 bases). Germline V gene data show CDR1 as SGHTS and CDR2 as YDEGEE. The V end lost 0 bases, the J end lost 4 bases, and 8 bases lay between the germline ends. The CDR3 length is 13 residues. CDR3 amino acids: CASSLVQGYEQYF. CDR3 DNA sequence: TGTGCCAGCAGCTTGGTTCAGGGGTACGAGCAGTACTTC.

The chain carries TRBV5-1 and TRBJ1-2; TRBD1 aligns across 10 bases. J gave up 6 bases and V 2 bases, and 7 bases lay outside the gene matches. Germline V CDR1 and CDR2: SGHRS, YFSETQ. The CDR3 spans 15 residues. Here the CDR3 reads CASSLGQGDRNGYTF. CDR3 DNA sequence: TGCGCCAGCAGCTTAGGACAGGGGGATCGAAATGGCTACACCTTC.

This chain links TRBV5-1 with TRBJ2-7; TRBD2 is a possible D gene (6 bases). Trimming took 4 bases from V and 5 from J, leaving 16 bases between them. This CDR3 contains 14 residues. The germline gives CDR1 SGHRS, CDR2 YFSETQ. Here the CDR3 reads CASSGKTSIDEQYF. The CDR3 DNA follows: TGCGCCAGCAGCGGAAAGACTAGTATCGACGAGCAGTACTTC. Using reference TRBV5-1 and TRBJ2-7 for the parts outside the CDR3, the full variable domain is KAGVTQTPRYLIKTRGQQVTLSCSPISGHRSVSWYQQTPGQGLQFLFEYFSETQRNKGNFPGRFSGRQFSNSRSEMNVSTLELGDSALYLCASSGKTSIDEQYFGPGTRLTVT.

The genes are TRBV5-1 and TRBJ2-2, with 9 bases fitting TRBD1. The CDR3 runs 15 residues. Losses at the gene ends were 4 bases for V and 6 bases for J; bases not matched to a gene: 7. Germline V gene sequence: CDR1 SGHRS, CDR2 YFSETQ. The CDR3 DNA is TGCGCCAGCAGCGTCGGGACAGGGATTTCCGGGGAGCTGTTTTTT. Encoded protein: CASSVGTGISGELFF.

A few counts support this clone. This chain links TRBV27 with TRBJ1-6, with D possibly matching TRBD1 (5 bases). Germline V gene data show CDR1 as MNHEY and CDR2 as SMNVEV (reference sequence). V was pared by 6 bases and J by 3 bases, with 12 bases between. The CDR3 is made up of 15 amino acids. CDR3 coding DNA: TGTGCCAGCAGCCCCGACAGAAGCTATAATTCACCCCTCCACTTT. Translated: CASSPDRSYNSPLHF.

The V and J genes are TRBV5-1 and TRBJ2-1, with D possibly being TRBD2 (6 bases). CDR1 and CDR2 from the germline V gene are SGHRS and YFSETQ. This CDR3 spans 16 amino acids. Trimming cost V 0 bases and J 4 bases, with 14 bases left between them. Written as DNA, the CDR3 is TGCGCCAGCAGCTTGGCCCCCTTAGCGGCGTACAATGAGCAGTTCTTC. Encoded protein: CASSLAPLAAYNEQFF. Based on the CDR3 plus reference TRBV5-1 and TRBJ2-1, the full variable domain is KAGVTQTPRYLIKTRGQQVTLSCSPISGHRSVSWYQQTPGQGLQFLFEYFSETQRNKGNFPGRFSGRQFSNSRSEMNVSTLELGDSALYLCASSLAPLAAYNEQFFGPGTRLTVL.